This TCR beta chain was retrieved from a study of blood T cell repertoires in COVID-19. Study as a whole: Researchers got acute and convalescent COVID-19 samples from the United States, Italy and Spain. T cells, B-cell-depleted T cells, or PBMCs supplied cDNA or gDNA.

During active infection, Seattle patients enrolled and were then monitored through disease. As handled by the study authors: The authors estimated nucleated cell counts from reference gene primer amplification. Here immunoSEQ multiplex PCR was the method, and the copy in TCRdb shows in-frame clones only, minus some. For V, J and clone size, that table is used; D and trimming come from the DNA. This table has over 130,000 clones, about 83% appearing once. Sample: peripheral blood. This TCR derives from a man in his thirties or forties with COVID-19, enrolled during active disease.

CDR3: CASSPVGTGGNTGELFF. The CDR3 DNA reads TGTGCCAGCAGCCCCGTCGGGACAGGGGGAAACACCGGGGAGCTGTTTTTT. This chain joins TRBV4-2 and TRBJ2-2; TRBD1 matches 11 bases. V lost 4 bases to trimming and J lost 2 bases; unmatched junction nucleotides: 6. The germline V gene has CDR1 LGHNA and CDR2 YNFKEQ. This CDR3 contains 17 residues.